Shown below are 3 T cell receptor beta chains from a single sample sequenced in a study of T cell repertoires in cytomegalovirus infection. These receptors have no identified antigens. Each CDR3 protein is one row after TCRdb ran MiXCR on the reads. The sample yields 80,000 or so distinct CDR3 sequences, around 37% seen once. Sequencing was performed on CD8+ T cells from cultured PBMCs, taken from culture after CMV antigen stimulation. All receptors derive from a human donor in good health (CMV status not recorded). Some clones in this sample may be carry-over from other donors' samples.

The CDR3 bases are TGTGCCAGCAGCTTAGCGGTCGGGAACACTGAAGCTTTCTTT. Its translation is CASSLAVGNTEAFF. The chain employs TRBV7-9 and TRBJ1-1; D gene ambiguous. This CDR3 contains 14 residues. V shed 0 bases and J shed 1 base, with 6 bases lying between them. Germline CDR1 reads SEHNR; CDR2 reads FQNEAQ (reference sequence).

A note on this clonotype: Without the conserved terminal phenylalanine or tryptophan, this CDR3 likely stems from a read error. The V call is TRBV4-1, the J call TRBJ2-1; D may be TRBD2 (5 bases). Per the germline V gene, CDR1 is MGHRA and CDR2 is YSYEKL. Trimming pared 0 bases from V and 8 bases from J, leaving 14 bases between. The CDR3 loop spans 15 amino acids. The CDR3 sequence: CASSQEGAGFYEQFS. The CDR3 region has the DNA TGCGCCAGCAGCCAAGAGGGTGCGGGTTTCTATGAGCAGTTCTCC.

The chain has TRBV27 and TRBJ1-5, with 7 positions matching TRBD1. The CDR3 runs 15 residues. Germline assignment: CDR1 MNHEY and CDR2 SMNVEV (reference sequence). V lost 5 bases and J lost 1; bases outside the gene matches: 5. The CDR3 bases are TGTGCCAGCAGTCCGGAGGGACAGAGCAATCAGCCCCAGCATTTT. It codes for CASSPEGQSNQPQHF.